The T cell receptor (beta chain) under discussion was sequenced for a study of T cell responses to AZD1222 COVID-19 vaccine. Sequencing used immunoSEQ multiplex PCR; TCRdb keeps in-frame clones, though not all of them. Counted here are under 300,000 clones, over 85% occurring once; the ten biggest clones make up around 0.6%. The CDR3 is made up of 14 amino acids. Germline CDR1 and CDR2: KGHDR and SFDVKD. V shed 2 bases and J shed 6 bases, with 13 bases lying between them. The V call is TRBV24-1, the J call TRBJ2-7, with D possibly being TRBD1 (6 bases). This specimen was peripheral blood, taken on day 0 of AZD1222 vaccination. This clonotype was obtained from an adult in good health. The CDR3 nucleotides read TGTGCCACCAGTGATTACAGGGCTCCGGCCGAGCAGTACTTC. Translation: CATSDYRAPAEQYF.